This passage covers 5 T cell receptor beta chains from one sample sequenced in a study of metastatic and nonmetastatic thyroid tumors. TCRdb ran MiXCR on the PCR reads. The sample has tens of thousands of clones; about 18% are singletons. All patients were untreated before thyroid surgery. Input material: blood. These receptors were taken from a male donor with papillary thyroid cancer or a benign thyroid nodule (not recorded which). Some clones in this sample may be carry-over from other donors' samples.

The gene calls are TRBV27 and TRBJ2-5, with 9 nucleotides matching TRBD2. The CDR3 contains 18 residues. V lost 5 bases to trimming and J lost 1 base; unmatched junction nucleotides: 14. Germline V gene lookup returns CDR1 MNHEY and CDR2 SMNVEV (reference sequence). CDR3 region: CASSTTGLAGGLQETQYF. In DNA, the CDR3 is TGTGCCAGCAGTACCACGGGACTAGCTGGGGGGCTCCAAGAGACCCAGTACTTC.

This clone showed up many times. The chain is built from TRBV11-2 and TRBJ2-1, with 8 bases aligning to TRBD2. The germline CDR1 and CDR2 sequences are SGHAT and FQNNGV. Trimming took 4 bases from V and 4 from J; bases not matched to a gene: 9. This CDR3 region has 16 residues. CDR3 nucleotides: TGTGCCAGCAGCTCGTTAAGGGGACTAGGGTACAATGAGCAGTTCTTC. It yields the protein CASSSLRGLGYNEQFF. Based on the CDR3 plus reference TRBV11-2 and TRBJ2-1, the full variable domain is EAGVAQSPRYKIIEKRQSVAFWCNPISGHATLYWYQQILGQGPKLLIQFQNNGVVDDSQLPKDRFSAERLKGVDSTLKIQPAKLEDSAVYLCASSSLRGLGYNEQFFGPGTRLTVL.

The table lists this clone with many counts. CDR3: CAWGGSGVEQFF. DNA for the CDR3: TGTGCCTGGGGAGGGAGCGGAGTTGAGCAGTTCTTC. J is TRBJ2-1 and V is TRBV30; possible D gene TRBD2, 6 bases. There are 12 residues in the CDR3. Trimming pared 5 bases from V and 9 bases from J, leaving 14 bases between. Per the germline V gene, CDR1 is GTSNPN and CDR2 is SVGIG (reference sequence).

This clone was picked up many times. DNA for the CDR3: TGTGCCAGCAGCTTAAGTCCCACAGAGTTCGATTCACCCCTCCACTTT. Residues: CASSLSPTEFDSPLHF. The gene calls are TRBV7-9 and TRBJ1-6; no clear D. The CDR3 runs to 16 residues. The germline gives CDR1 SEHNR, CDR2 FQNEAQ (reference sequence). V gave up 2 bases and J gave up 8 bases, with 16 bases separating them.

Many counts were recorded for this clone. A read error may account for a junction end that differs from germline. The chain carries TRBV7-9 and TRBJ2-1; weak D call: TRBD1 (6 bases). The CDR3 is made up of 13 amino acids. Germline CDR1 is SEHNR and CDR2 is FQNEAQ (reference sequence). The DNA of the CDR3 is TGTGCCAGCAGCTTTGGGGGCTACAATAAGCAGTTCTTC. Protein sequence: CASSFGGYNKQFF.